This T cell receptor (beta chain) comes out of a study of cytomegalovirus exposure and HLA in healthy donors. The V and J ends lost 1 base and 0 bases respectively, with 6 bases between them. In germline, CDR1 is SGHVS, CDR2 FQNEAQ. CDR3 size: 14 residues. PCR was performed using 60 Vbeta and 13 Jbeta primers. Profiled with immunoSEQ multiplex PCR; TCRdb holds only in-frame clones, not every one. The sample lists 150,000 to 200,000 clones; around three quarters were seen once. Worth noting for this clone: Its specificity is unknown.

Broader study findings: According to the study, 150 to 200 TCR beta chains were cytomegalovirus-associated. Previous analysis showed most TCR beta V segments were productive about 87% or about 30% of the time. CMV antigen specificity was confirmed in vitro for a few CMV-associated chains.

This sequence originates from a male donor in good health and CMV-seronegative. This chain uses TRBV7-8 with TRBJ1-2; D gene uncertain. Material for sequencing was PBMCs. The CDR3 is CASSLEASNYGYTF. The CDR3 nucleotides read TGTGCCAGCAGCTTAGAAGCGTCTAACTATGGCTACACCTTC.